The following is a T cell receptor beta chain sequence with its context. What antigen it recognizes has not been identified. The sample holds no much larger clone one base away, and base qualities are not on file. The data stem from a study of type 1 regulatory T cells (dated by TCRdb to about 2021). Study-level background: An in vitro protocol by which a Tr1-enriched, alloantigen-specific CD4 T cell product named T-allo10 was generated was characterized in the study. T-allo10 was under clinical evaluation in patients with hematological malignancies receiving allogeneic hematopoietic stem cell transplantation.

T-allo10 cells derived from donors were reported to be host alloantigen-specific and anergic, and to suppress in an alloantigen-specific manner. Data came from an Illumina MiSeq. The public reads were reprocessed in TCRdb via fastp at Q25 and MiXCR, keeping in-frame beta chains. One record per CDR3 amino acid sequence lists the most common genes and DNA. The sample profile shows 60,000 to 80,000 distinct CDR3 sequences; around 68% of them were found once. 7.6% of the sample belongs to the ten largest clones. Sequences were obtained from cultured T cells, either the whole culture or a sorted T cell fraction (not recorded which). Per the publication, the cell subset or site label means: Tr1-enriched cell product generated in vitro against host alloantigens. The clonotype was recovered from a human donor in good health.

The CDR3 region reads CASSVAAPDTQYF. The bases are TGTGCCAGCAGCGTAGCGGCCCCCGATACGCAGTATTTT. The chain is made from TRBV9 and TRBJ2-3; confidence is insufficient to name the D gene. The germline V gene sets CDR1 to SGDLS and CDR2 to YYNGEE. The CDR3 sequence holds 13 residues, the cysteine and phenylalanine included. The CDR3 DNA has 39 bases and is translated from base 1. The junction shows trimming of 0 bases on V and 6 bases on J, plus 8 bases between the germline ends.